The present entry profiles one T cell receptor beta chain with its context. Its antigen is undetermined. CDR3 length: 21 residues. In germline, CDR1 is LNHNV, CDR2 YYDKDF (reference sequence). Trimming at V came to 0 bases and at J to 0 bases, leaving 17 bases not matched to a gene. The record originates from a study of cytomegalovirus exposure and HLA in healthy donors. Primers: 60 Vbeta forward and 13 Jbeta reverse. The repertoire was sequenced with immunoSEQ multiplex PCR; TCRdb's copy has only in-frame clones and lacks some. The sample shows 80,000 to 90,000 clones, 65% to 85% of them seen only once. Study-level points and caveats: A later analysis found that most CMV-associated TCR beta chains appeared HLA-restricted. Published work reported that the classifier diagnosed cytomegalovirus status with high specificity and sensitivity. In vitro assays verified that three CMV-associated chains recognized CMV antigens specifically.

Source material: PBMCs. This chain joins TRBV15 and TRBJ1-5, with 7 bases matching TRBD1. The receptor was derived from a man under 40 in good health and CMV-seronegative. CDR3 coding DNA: TGTGCCACCAGCAGAGACGGCGAAACAGGGGCTCCACTTTATAGCAATCAGCCCCAGCATTTT. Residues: CATSRDGETGAPLYSNQPQHF.